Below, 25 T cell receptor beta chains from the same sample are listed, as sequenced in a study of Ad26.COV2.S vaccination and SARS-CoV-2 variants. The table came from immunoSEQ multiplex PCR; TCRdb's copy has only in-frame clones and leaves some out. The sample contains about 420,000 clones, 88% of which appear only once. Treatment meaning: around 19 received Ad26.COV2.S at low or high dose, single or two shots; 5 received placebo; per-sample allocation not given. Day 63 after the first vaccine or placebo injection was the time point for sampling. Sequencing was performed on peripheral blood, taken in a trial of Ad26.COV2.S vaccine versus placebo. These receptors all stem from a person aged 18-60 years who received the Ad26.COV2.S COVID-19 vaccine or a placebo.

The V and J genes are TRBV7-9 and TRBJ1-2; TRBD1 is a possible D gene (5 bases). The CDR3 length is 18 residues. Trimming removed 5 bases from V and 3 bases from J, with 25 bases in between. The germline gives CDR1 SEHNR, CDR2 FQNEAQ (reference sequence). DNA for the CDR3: TGTGCCAGCAGCCCTGAGGGGTCCACCCTTGGAAGTTACTATGGCTACACCTTC. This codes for CASSPEGSTLGSYYGYTF. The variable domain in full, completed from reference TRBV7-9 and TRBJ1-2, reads DTGVSQNPRHKITKRGQNVTFRCDPISEHNRLYWYRQTLGQGPEFLTYFQNEAQLEKSRLLSDRFSAERPKGSFSTLEIQRTEQGDSAMYLCASSPEGSTLGSYYGYTFGSGTRLTVV.

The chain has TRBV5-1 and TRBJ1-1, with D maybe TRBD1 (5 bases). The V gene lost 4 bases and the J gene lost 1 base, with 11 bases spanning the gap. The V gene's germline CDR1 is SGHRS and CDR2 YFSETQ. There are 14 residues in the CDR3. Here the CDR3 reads CASSNHQGNTEAFF. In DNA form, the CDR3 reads TGCGCCAGCAGCAACCATCAGGGGAACACTGAAGCTTTCTTT.

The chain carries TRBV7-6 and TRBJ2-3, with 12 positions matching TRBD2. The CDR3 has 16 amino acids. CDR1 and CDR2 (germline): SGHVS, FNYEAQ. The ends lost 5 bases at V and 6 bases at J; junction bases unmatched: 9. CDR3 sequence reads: CASSPLAGGPEDTQYF. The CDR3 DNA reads TGTGCCAGCAGCCCTCTAGCGGGGGGGCCGGAGGATACGCAGTATTTT.

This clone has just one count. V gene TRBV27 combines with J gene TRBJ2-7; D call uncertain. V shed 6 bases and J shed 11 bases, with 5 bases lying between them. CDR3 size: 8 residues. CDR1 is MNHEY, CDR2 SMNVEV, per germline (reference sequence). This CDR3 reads CASRGEYF. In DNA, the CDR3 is TGTGCCAGCAGGGGTGAGTACTTC.

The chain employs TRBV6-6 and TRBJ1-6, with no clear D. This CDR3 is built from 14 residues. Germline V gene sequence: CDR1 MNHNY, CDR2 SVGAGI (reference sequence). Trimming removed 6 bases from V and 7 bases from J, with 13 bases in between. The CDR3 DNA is TGTGCCAGCAGGCACCGGGTTTCCAATTCACCCCTCCACTTT. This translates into CASRHRVSNSPLHF.

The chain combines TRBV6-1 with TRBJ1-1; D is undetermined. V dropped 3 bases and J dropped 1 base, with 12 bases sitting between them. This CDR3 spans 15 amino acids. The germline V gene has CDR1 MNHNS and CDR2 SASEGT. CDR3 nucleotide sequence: TGTGCCAGCAGTGACCTTAATTTGGAGAACACTGAAGCTTTCTTT. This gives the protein CASSDLNLENTEAFF.

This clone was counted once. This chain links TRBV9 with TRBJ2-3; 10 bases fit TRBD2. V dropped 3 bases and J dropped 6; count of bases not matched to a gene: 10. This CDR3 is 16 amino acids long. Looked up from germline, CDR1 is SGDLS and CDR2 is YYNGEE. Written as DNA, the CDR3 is TGTGCCAGCAGCGAGTATAGCGGGGGGATAATGGATACGCAGTATTTT. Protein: CASSEYSGGIMDTQYF.

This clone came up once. In DNA form, the CDR3 reads TGTGCCGAAGACAGGGGGCGTGACACCGGGGAGCTGTTTTTT. Amino acid sequence: CAEDRGRDTGELFF. The genes are TRBV30 and TRBJ2-2; 10 bases align to TRBD1. The CDR3 loop spans 14 amino acids. Germline loops: CDR1 GTSNPN, CDR2 SVGIG (reference sequence). Trimming took 8 bases from V and 3 from J; bases not matched to a gene: 6.

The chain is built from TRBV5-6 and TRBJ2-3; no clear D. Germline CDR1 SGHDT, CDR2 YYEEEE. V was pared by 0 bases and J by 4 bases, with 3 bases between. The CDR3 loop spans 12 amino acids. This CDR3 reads CASSLVPDTQYF. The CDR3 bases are TGTGCCAGCAGCTTGGTCCCAGATACGCAGTATTTT.

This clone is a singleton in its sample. CDR3 bases: TGTGCCAGCAGTTCGACAGCCCAAGAGACCCAGTACTTC. Translated: CASSSTAQETQYF. J is TRBJ2-5 and V is TRBV6-5; TRBD1 is a possible D gene (5 bases). The length of the CDR3 is 13 residues. Germline CDR1 reads MNHEY; CDR2 reads SVGAGI. V was cut by 4 bases and J by 1 base, with 7 bases left in between.

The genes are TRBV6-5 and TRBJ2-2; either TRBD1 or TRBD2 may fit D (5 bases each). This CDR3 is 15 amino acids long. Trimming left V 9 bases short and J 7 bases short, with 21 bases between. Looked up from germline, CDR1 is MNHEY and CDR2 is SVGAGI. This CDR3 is CARPGTPGVCGELFF. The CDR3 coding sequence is TGTGCCAGACCCGGGACCCCCGGTGTGTGCGGGGAGCTGTTTTTT.

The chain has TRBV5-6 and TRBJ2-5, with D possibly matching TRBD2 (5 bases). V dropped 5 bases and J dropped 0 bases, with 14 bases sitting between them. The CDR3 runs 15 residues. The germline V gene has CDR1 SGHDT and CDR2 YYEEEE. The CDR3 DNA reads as TGTGCCAGCAGGCAGGACGGGGTGTACCAAGAGACCCAGTACTTC. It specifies CASRQDGVYQETQYF.

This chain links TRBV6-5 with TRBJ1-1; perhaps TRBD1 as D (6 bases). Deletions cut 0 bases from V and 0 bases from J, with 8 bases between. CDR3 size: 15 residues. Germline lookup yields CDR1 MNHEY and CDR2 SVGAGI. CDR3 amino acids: CASSYSRGMNTEAFF. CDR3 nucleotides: TGTGCCAGCAGTTACTCTAGGGGGATGAACACTGAAGCTTTCTTT.

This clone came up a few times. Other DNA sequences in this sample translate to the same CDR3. CDR3 amino acids: CASSLVPGKETQYF. CDR3 sequence (DNA): TGTGCCAGCAGCTTAGTTCCGGGGAAAGAGACCCAGTACTTC. The chain couples TRBV7-9 to TRBJ2-5, with D possibly being TRBD2 (5 bases). CDR3 size: 14 residues. Germline CDR1 is SEHNR and CDR2 is FQNEAQ (reference sequence). The V gene lost 1 base and the J gene lost 3 bases, with 9 bases spanning the gap.

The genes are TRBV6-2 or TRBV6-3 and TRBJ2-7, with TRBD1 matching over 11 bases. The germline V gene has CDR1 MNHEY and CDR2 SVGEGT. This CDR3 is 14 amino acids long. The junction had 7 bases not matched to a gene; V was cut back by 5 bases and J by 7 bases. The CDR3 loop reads CASSGQGAREEQYF. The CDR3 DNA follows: TGTGCCAGCAGTGGACAGGGGGCGCGGGAAGAGCAGTACTTC.

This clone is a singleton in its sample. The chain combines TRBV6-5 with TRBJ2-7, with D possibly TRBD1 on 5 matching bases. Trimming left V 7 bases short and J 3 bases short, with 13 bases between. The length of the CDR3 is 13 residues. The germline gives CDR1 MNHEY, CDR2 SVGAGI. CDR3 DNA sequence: TGTGCCAGCACCGAAGGGGTGGACTACGAGCAGTACTTC. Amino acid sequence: CASTEGVDYEQYF.

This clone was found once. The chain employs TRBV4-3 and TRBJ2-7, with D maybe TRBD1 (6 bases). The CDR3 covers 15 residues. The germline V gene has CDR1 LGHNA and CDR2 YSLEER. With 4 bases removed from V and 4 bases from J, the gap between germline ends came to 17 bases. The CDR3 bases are TGCGCCAGCAGCCGCCTACAGGGACCAGGGTACGAGCAGTACTTC. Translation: CASSRLQGPGYEQYF.

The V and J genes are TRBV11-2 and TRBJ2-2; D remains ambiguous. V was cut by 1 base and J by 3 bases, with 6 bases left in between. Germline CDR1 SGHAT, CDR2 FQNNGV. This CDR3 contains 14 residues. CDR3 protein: CASSLVFYTGELFF. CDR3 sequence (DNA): TGTGCCAGCAGCTTAGTTTTCTACACCGGGGAGCTGTTTTTT.

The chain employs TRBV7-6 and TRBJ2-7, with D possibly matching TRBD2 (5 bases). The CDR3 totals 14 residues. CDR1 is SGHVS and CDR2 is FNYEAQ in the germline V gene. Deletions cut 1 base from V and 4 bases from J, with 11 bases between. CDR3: CASSLGGLLYEQYF. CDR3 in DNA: TGTGCCAGCAGCTTAGGCGGACTTCTATACGAGCAGTACTTC.

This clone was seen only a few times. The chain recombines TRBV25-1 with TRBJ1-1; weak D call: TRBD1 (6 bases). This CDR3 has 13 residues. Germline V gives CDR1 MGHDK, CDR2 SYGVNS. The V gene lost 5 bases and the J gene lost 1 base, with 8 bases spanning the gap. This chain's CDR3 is CASSRTENTEAFF. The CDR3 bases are TGTGCCAGCAGTCGGACAGAGAACACTGAAGCTTTCTTT.

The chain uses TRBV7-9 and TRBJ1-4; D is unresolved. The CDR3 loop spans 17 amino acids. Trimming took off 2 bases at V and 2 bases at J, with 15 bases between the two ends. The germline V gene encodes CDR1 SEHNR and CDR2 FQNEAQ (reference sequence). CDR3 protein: CASSLTPGGRTNEKLFF. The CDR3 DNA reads TGTGCCAGCAGCTTAACTCCCGGTGGAAGGACTAATGAAAAACTGTTTTTT. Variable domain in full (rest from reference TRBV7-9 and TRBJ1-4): DTGVSQNPRHKITKRGQNVTFRCDPISEHNRLYWYRQTLGQGPEFLTYFQNEAQLEKSRLLSDRFSAERPKGSFSTLEIQRTEQGDSAMYLCASSLTPGGRTNEKLFFGSGTQLSVL.

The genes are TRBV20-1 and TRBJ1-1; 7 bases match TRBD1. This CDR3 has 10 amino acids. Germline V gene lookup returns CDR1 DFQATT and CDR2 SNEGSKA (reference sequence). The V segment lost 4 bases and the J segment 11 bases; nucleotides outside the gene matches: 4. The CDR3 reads CSATGGRAFF. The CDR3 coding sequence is TGCAGTGCTACAGGGGGTAGGGCTTTCTTT.

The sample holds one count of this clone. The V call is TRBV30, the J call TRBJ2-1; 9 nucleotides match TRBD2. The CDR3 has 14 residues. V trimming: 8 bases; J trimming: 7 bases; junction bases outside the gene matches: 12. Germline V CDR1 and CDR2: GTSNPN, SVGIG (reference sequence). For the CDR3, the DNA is TGTGCCGGGGAGACCGGACTAGCGTATAATGAGCAGTTCTTC. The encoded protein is CAGETGLAYNEQFF.

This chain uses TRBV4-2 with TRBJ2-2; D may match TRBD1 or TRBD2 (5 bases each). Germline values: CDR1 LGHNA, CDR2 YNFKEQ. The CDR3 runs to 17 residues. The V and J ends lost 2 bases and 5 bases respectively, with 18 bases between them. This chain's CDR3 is CASSQIPGPPVTGELFF. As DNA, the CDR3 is TGTGCCAGCAGCCAAATACCGGGACCCCCGGTAACCGGGGAGCTGTTTTTT.

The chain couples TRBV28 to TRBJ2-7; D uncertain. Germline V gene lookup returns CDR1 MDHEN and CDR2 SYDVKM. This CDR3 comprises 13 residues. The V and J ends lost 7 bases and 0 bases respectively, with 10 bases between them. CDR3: CASKGKVSYEQYF. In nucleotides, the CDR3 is TGTGCCAGCAAAGGGAAGGTCTCCTACGAGCAGTACTTC.